A selection of T cell receptor beta chains follows, all from one sample in a study of T cells expressing NK-cell markers. TCRdb reprocessed the 5' RACE reads; each CDR3 protein has one entry and no DNA is given. The sample data list 550,000 or so distinct CDR3 sequences. The sequenced material came from blood T cells: a sorted CD56 or NKG2C T cell subset, CD4+ or CD8+ T cells, or bulk PBMC T cells (not recorded which). These receptors were obtained from a man between 18 and 29 years old in good health. Both conserved end residues are part of each CDR3. The order of the fields is V gene, J gene, CDR3 protein.

>TRBV7-2|TRBJ2-7
CASSLDRDKQYF
>TRBV19|TRBJ1-1
CASGNIMNTEAFF
>TRBV19|TRBJ2-1
CASSTNYRGQQQFF
>TRBV2|TRBJ2-3
CASTVWLAGELTQYF
>TRBV7-8|TRBJ2-1
CASSQRGEYNEQFF
>TRBV6-1|TRBJ2-3
CASSVTGVNTDTQYF
>TRBV6-4|TRBJ2-1
CASSPSGSINNEQFF
>TRBV29-1|TRBJ2-5
CSVVSGSETQYF
>TRBV12-3/TRBV12-4|TRBJ2-5
CASRTTSGVSQETQYF
>TRBV5-1|TRBJ2-2
CASSLGGLAGGPTGELFF
>TRBV19|TRBJ2-5
CASSTPGPTMETQYF
>TRBV12-3/TRBV12-4|TRBJ2-1
CASTLLVGPHNEQFF
>TRBV5-1|TRBJ2-1
CASSQQEYSYNEQFF
>TRBV6-2/TRBV6-3|TRBJ1-6
CASDGGTRDGSPLHF
>TRBV20-1|TRBJ1-5
CSPSGGNQPQHF
>TRBV6-5|TRBJ2-7
CASSYSVDYEQYF
>TRBV12-3/TRBV12-4|TRBJ2-1
CASSTRSEQFF
>TRBV6-2/TRBV6-3|TRBJ2-7
CASSYGRNSYEQYF
>TRBV6-1|TRBJ2-5
CASTPPGGLSQETQYF
>TRBV7-9|TRBJ1-5
CASSLAGIGQPQHF